This T cell receptor (beta chain) was captured in a study of T-cell memory formation after mild COVID-19. Study-wide context: The study found TCR clusters largely donor specific.

Study-level points and caveats: Among CD4+ contracting clones, most were CM and EM, and CD8+ ones EMRA. Whether day 37 second-wave clones are SARS-CoV-2-specific was not confirmed.

This clonotype was recorded many times. Its specificity is unknown. The CDR3 contains 15 residues. The germline V gene encodes CDR1 LGHNA and CDR2 YSLEER. The V end was cut by 0 bases, the J end by 8 bases, with 14 bases between. The TCR alpha and TCR beta cDNA libraries, bearing sample barcodes and UMIs, were generated by 5'RACE using constant-segment primers. TCRdb reanalysed the 5' RACE reads using MiXCR and keeps one entry per CDR3 protein. There are 250,000 to 300,000 distinct CDR3 sequences in the sample; about 16% occur only once, and roughly 22% lies in the top ten. The chain couples TRBV4-3 to TRBJ2-4, with TRBD2 as a possible D gene (5 bases). The receptor was isolated from a man in his late teens or twenties who had mild COVID-19 (a few samples of this study predate the infection). Cell type and time point are not known. The sample was PBMCs or a T cell subset sorted from them (not recorded which). The CDR3 nucleotides are TGCGCCAGCAGCCAAGAGTGGCCTTACGGGGACATTCAGTACTTC. Translated, it gives CASSQEWPYGDIQYF.